One T cell receptor beta chain is described in this entry. CDR1 is SGHRS and CDR2 is YFSETQ in the germline V gene. This CDR3 has 15 amino acids. This sample was taken from a study of monozygotic twins with inflammatory bowel disease. TCRdb re-called the 5' RACE reads and shows each CDR3 protein once, DNA omitted. The table lists approximately 400,000 distinct CDR3 sequences. The chain joins TRBV5-1 to TRBJ2-1; TCRdb's assignment of TRBD2 cannot be checked, as there is no DNA. Sequencing was performed on blood. The origin of this receptor is a human donor with ulcerative colitis or Crohn's disease, or a healthy co-twin of an affected twin (not recorded which). CDR3 residues: CASSLVSPANNEQFF.